This T cell receptor beta chain was sequenced during a study of PD-L1 blockade in urothelial cancer. Findings of the study overall: Prediction of better survival came from below-median pretreatment blood TCR clonality.

This clone has more than one count but fewer than ten. Its specificity is unknown. Produced via immunoSEQ multiplex PCR; TCRdb's table is partial and in-frame only. The sample records approximately 100,000 clones, approximately 91% being singletons. The junction had 9 bases not matched to a gene; V was cut back by 4 bases and J by 1 base. The germline V gene has CDR1 SGHAT and CDR2 FQNNGV. CDR3 size: 16 residues. The V gene is TRBV11-2, the J gene TRBJ1-1, with 7 bases that match TRBD1. The sequencing used PBMCs, collected around atezolizumab (anti-PD-L1) treatment. The TCR originated in a woman older than 75 with urothelial cancer. The CDR3 loop is CASSWSKGGTNTEAFF. For the CDR3, the DNA is TGTGCCAGCAGCTGGAGTAAAGGGGGCACGAACACTGAAGCTTTCTTT.